This T cell receptor (beta chain) was retrieved from a study of OX40 agonist ivuxolimab in advanced cancers. At the level of the study: Subjects had a mean age of around 60 years, with a range of about 23 to 79; more than 70% were male. Partial responses were recorded for three patients, including one with hepatocellular carcinoma and two with cutaneous melanoma.

Germline-derived CDR1 and CDR2 are GTSNPN and SVGIG (reference sequence). The CDR3 loop spans 14 amino acids. V was shortened by 5 bases and J by 3 bases, with 13 bases between the two germline ends. The data were produced by immunoSEQ multiplex PCR, yet TCRdb's version contains in-frame clones alone and is incomplete. The profile shows about 85,000 clones, 80% to 90% of them singletons. General study results and limits: Low normalized T-cell clonal expansion was also seen in some nonresponders. CD4+ T cells averaged fewer expanded clones than CD8+ T cells.

This clone was picked up a small number of times. Its antigen is not known. The rearrangement joins TRBV30 to TRBJ1-4, with D uncertain. The sequencing used CD4+ or CD8+ T cells sorted from blood, collected in a trial of the OX40 agonist ivuxolimab. This receptor was taken from an adult with an advanced solid tumor such as melanoma, head and neck, liver or kidney cancer. The CDR3: CAWAATRANEKLFF. The CDR3 DNA sequence: TGTGCCTGGGCGGCAACGCGAGCTAATGAAAAACTGTTTTTT.